The T cell receptor beta chain under discussion was sequenced for a study of blood T cell repertoires in COVID-19. A Seattle source enrolled patients during active infection and followed them longitudinally. Data came from immunoSEQ multiplex PCR; TCRdb stores just in-frame clones and leaves some out. The repertoire holds 130,000 or so clones, more than 85% seen once, with less than 4.5% in the top ten. The CDR3 totals 14 residues. The V end lost 2 bases, the J end lost 9 bases, and 11 bases lay between the germline ends. CDR1 and CDR2 from the germline V gene are MNHEY and SVGEGT. The V and J genes are TRBV6-2 or TRBV6-3 and TRBJ1-6, with D hard to call. The TCR sequence derives from a man aged 60 to 75 with COVID-19, enrolled during active disease. The sequencing input was peripheral blood. Written as DNA, the CDR3 is TGTGCCAGCAGTTACCCCTCCGCAGGTTCACCCCTCCACTTT. Translated, it gives CASSYPSAGSPLHF.